This T cell receptor beta chain was captured in a study of T cell changes during pregnancy in multiple sclerosis. TCRdb keeps only in-frame clones here, not all; method: immunoSEQ multiplex PCR. Of around 71,000 clones listed, about 90% are singletons. Germline CDR1 and CDR2: SNHLY and FYNNEI. Trimming removed 0 bases from V and 2 bases from J, with 11 bases in between. The CDR3 runs to 15 residues. This TCR derives from a female donor with multiple sclerosis, enrolled in a pregnancy study. The source material was peripheral blood, sampled after pregnancy. This chain uses TRBV2 with TRBJ2-7; no firm D call. The CDR3 sequence is CASSEARNGAYEQYF. The CDR3 bases are TGTGCCAGCAGTGAAGCGCGGAACGGTGCCTACGAGCAGTACTTC.